These 10 T cell receptor beta chains were sequenced from one sample in a study of blood T cell repertoires in COVID-19. The table came from immunoSEQ multiplex PCR; TCRdb's copy has only in-frame clones and leaves some out. This table has 95,000 to 150,000 clones, around 89% appearing once. The sequencing input was peripheral blood. These receptors were collected from a man in his forties or fifties with acute or convalescent COVID-19.

V gene TRBV19 combines with J gene TRBJ1-1, with D possibly being TRBD1 (5 bases). The CDR3 has 14 residues. In germline, CDR1 is LNHDA, CDR2 SQIVND (reference sequence). V shed 6 bases and J shed 6 bases, with 17 bases lying between them. Here the CDR3 reads CASRPGITVAEAFF. CDR3 DNA: TGTGCCAGTAGACCAGGGATAACGGTGGCTGAAGCTTTCTTT.

V gene TRBV11-2 combines with J gene TRBJ2-7; TRBD1 matches at 8 bases. The length of the CDR3 is 15 residues. The ends lost 4 bases at V and 1 base at J; junction bases unmatched: 6. The germline V gene has CDR1 SGHAT and CDR2 FQNNGV. The CDR3 DNA follows: TGTGCCAGCAGCTCACCGGGACAGGATTCCTACGAGCAGTACTTC. It is translated as CASSSPGQDSYEQYF.

In its sample, this clone was seen once. This chain uses TRBV7-8 with TRBJ2-1; 9 nucleotides line up with TRBD2. This CDR3 is built from 17 residues. CDR1 and CDR2 from the germline V gene are SGHVS and FQNEAQ. The trim removed 1 base at V and 2 bases at J, leaving 6 bases unmatched. The chain's CDR3 is CASSLEREVGPYNEQFF. CDR3 in DNA: TGTGCCAGCAGCTTAGAGCGGGAGGTAGGGCCCTACAATGAGCAGTTCTTC. The whole variable domain, remainder taken from reference TRBV7-8 and TRBJ2-1, is GAGVSQSPRYKVAKRGQDVALRCDPISGHVSLFWYQQALGQGPEFLTYFQNEAQLDKSGLPSDRFFAERPEGSVSTLKIQRTQQEDSAVYLCASSLEREVGPYNEQFFGPGTRLTVL.

The chain is built from TRBV11-2 and TRBJ1-2; D is undetermined. This CDR3 contains 12 residues. CDR1 and CDR2 (germline): SGHAT, FQNNGV. V was trimmed by 6 bases and J by 5 bases, leaving 10 bases between them. CDR3 amino acids: CASSRSEYGYTF. CDR3 nucleotides: TGTGCCAGCAGTCGAAGCGAGTATGGCTACACCTTC.

V is TRBV29-1 and J is TRBJ2-7; D may be TRBD2 (6 bases). The CDR3 sequence is 13 residues long. Germline V gene sequence: CDR1 SQVTM, CDR2 ANQGSEA. Trimming took 4 bases from V and 3 from J, leaving 13 bases between them. CDR3 sequence: CSVVTGEVYEQYF. In DNA form, the CDR3 reads TGCAGCGTTGTTACGGGAGAAGTCTACGAGCAGTACTTC.

The chain joins TRBV6-5 to TRBJ2-7; 7 bases align to TRBD1. The CDR3 runs 13 residues. The junction had 5 bases not matched to a gene; V was cut back by 4 bases and J by 5 bases. CDR1 and CDR2 (germline): MNHEY, SVGAGI. The DNA of the CDR3 is TGTGCCAGCAGTTCCCAACAGGGGAACGAGCAGTACTTC. Amino acid sequence: CASSSQQGNEQYF.

The rearrangement uses TRBV7-9 and TRBJ2-1, with TRBD2 matching over 9 bases. The CDR3 consists of 13 residues. From germline, CDR1 is SEHNR and CDR2 FQNEAQ (reference sequence). Trimming cost V 10 bases and J 2 bases; bases outside gene matches: 3. The CDR3 loop reads CATSGVPYNEQFF. DNA for the CDR3: TGTGCCACTAGCGGGGTTCCCTACAATGAGCAGTTCTTC.

The chain is built from TRBV19 and TRBJ2-1; D possibly corresponds to TRBD2 (5 bases). The germline CDR1 and CDR2 sequences are LNHDA and SQIVND (reference sequence). With 4 bases removed from V and 8 bases from J, the gap between germline ends came to 9 bases. This CDR3 has 12 residues. The CDR3 loop reads CASSTGLDEQFF. The CDR3 bases are TGTGCCAGTAGTACCGGACTCGATGAGCAGTTCTTC.

V and J are TRBV5-1 and TRBJ2-3, with 9 bases matching TRBD1. V was clipped by 4 bases and J by 6 bases; unmatched bases: 9. CDR3 length: 15 residues. CDR1 and CDR2 from the germline V gene are SGHRS and YFSETQ. CDR3 sequence (DNA): TGCGCCAGCAGCGCGGGACAGGGAGAAGGGGATACGCAGTATTTT. Protein sequence: CASSAGQGEGDTQYF. The whole variable domain, remainder taken from reference TRBV5-1 and TRBJ2-3, is KAGVTQTPRYLIKTRGQQVTLSCSPISGHRSVSWYQQTPGQGLQFLFEYFSETQRNKGNFPGRFSGRQFSNSRSEMNVSTLELGDSALYLCASSAGQGEGDTQYFGPGTRLTVL.

The chain employs TRBV7-6 and TRBJ2-5; 8 bases line up with TRBD1. There are 15 residues in the CDR3. The ends lost 3 bases at V and 2 bases at J; junction bases unmatched: 5. Per germline, CDR1 SGHVS and CDR2 FNYEAQ. CDR3 region: CASSLDRDRQETQYF. CDR3 DNA: TGTGCCAGCAGCTTGGACAGGGATCGGCAAGAGACCCAGTACTTC.